Listed below are T cell receptor beta chains from one sample, sequenced in a study of T cells after posttransplantation cyclophosphamide. Generated by immunoSEQ multiplex PCR, the TCRdb table keeps only in-frame clones and is missing some. The data contain about 32,000 clones, 75% to 95% of them seen just once; the ten biggest clones take up 0.09% to 0.12%. What was sequenced was naive CD4+ T cells sorted from blood. These receptors all stem from a man aged 25-40 years in good health and a related stem cell transplant donor. CDR3s include the opening cysteine and the closing phenylalanine or tryptophan. A D gene is named only where the DNA matches it firmly. Expanded clones are given a class, and other clones once, few, many or no size at all.

>14|NA|TRBV7-9|TRBJ1-4|NA
CASSFSGANEKLFF
TGTGCCAGCAGCTTCTCAGGGGCTAATGAAAAACTGTTTTTT
>14|NA|TRBV7-2|TRBJ2-7|NA
CASSQRQGLYEQYF
TGTGCCAGCAGCCAGAGGCAGGGGCTCTACGAGCAGTACTTC
>15|NA|TRBV19|TRBJ1-1|NA
CASSVREGMNTEAFF
TGTGCCAGTAGTGTGAGGGAAGGGATGAACACTGAAGCTTTCTTT
>15|TRBD1|TRBV27|TRBJ2-7|NA
CASSPQQGTSYEQYF
TGTGCCAGCAGTCCCCAACAGGGGACCTCCTACGAGCAGTACTTC
>13|NA|TRBV5-5|TRBJ1-2|NA
CASSTTGWEGYTF
TGTGCCAGCAGCACCACAGGGTGGGAAGGCTACACCTTC
>14|TRBD1|TRBV19|TRBJ1-2|NA
CASSITQGYYGYTF
TGTGCCAGTAGTATAACACAGGGGTACTATGGCTACACCTTC
>16|NA|TRBV19|TRBJ1-1|NA
CASSIWATVMNTEAFF
TGTGCCAGTAGTATTTGGGCCACAGTGATGAACACTGAAGCTTTCTTT
>14|NA|TRBV5-1|TRBJ1-1|NA
CASSSGGLGTEAFF
TGCGCCAGCAGCTCAGGAGGCCTGGGCACTGAAGCTTTCTTT
>14|NA|TRBV18|TRBJ1-4|NA
CASSPGGGNEKLFF
TGTGCCAGCTCACCAGGCGGGGGCAATGAAAAACTGTTTTTT
>13|NA|TRBV10-3|TRBJ1-2|NA
CAISVTVPYGYTF
TGTGCCATCAGTGTGACAGTGCCCTATGGCTACACCTTC
>16|TRBD1|TRBV4-1|TRBJ1-4|NA
CASSAGLGGINEKLFF
TGCGCCAGCAGCGCCGGCTTAGGGGGCATTAATGAAAAACTGTTTTTT
>17|NA|TRBV18|TRBJ1-1|NA
CASSPRFQPGGSAEAFF
TGTGCCAGCTCACCACGGTTCCAGCCGGGGGGTTCTGCTGAAGCTTTCTTT
>14|TRBD1|TRBV6-5|TRBJ2-5|NA
CASRRTGGEETQYF
TGTGCCAGCAGGCGGACAGGTGGGGAAGAGACCCAGTACTTC
>14|NA|TRBV10-2|TRBJ1-2|NA
CASSESGGRIGYTF
TGCGCCAGCAGTGAGTCGGGGGGACGGATTGGCTACACCTTC
>15|NA|TRBV18|TRBJ1-6|NA
CASSYLDRLDSPLHF
TGTGCCAGCTCATATCTTGACAGGCTTGACTCACCCCTCCACTTT
>16|TRBD2|TRBV4-1|TRBJ2-7|NA
CASSQDPAGSSYEQYF
TGCGCCAGCAGCCAAGACCCAGCGGGGAGCTCCTACGAGCAGTACTTC
>14|NA|TRBV6-4|TRBJ1-5|once
CASSTVLGGQPQHF
TGTGCCAGCAGCACCGTGCTAGGTGGTCAGCCCCAGCATTTT
>16|TRBD1|TRBV14|TRBJ2-4|NA
CASSQDQGQGDHIQYF
TGTGCCAGCAGCCAAGATCAGGGACAGGGAGATCACATTCAGTACTTC
>14|NA|TRBV2|TRBJ1-6|NA
CASSVGTKDSPLHF
TGTGCCAGCAGTGTGGGGACAAAGGATTCACCCCTCCACTTT
>14|TRBD1|TRBV5-4|TRBJ1-2|NA
CASGITGGPYGYTF
TGTGCCAGCGGAATTACAGGGGGCCCCTATGGCTACACCTTC
>14|NA|TRBV18|TRBJ2-5|NA
CASSPLPGEETQYF
TGTGCCAGCTCACCACTTCCCGGAGAAGAGACCCAGTACTTC
>14|NA|TRBV9|TRBJ1-1|NA
CASSVGGVNTEAFF
TGTGCCAGCAGCGTGGGGGGGGTGAACACTGAAGCTTTCTTT
>15|NA|TRBV9|TRBJ1-1|NA
CASSPHRRSDTEAFF
TGTGCCAGCAGCCCCCACAGGAGATCCGACACTGAAGCTTTCTTT
>15|TRBD1|TRBV6-5|TRBJ2-7|NA
CASSYSGQGKNEQYF
TGTGCCAGCAGTTACTCGGGACAGGGAAAGAACGAGCAGTACTTC
>17|TRBD1|TRBV28|TRBJ2-5|NA
CASILPGGGTGVETQYF
TGTGCCAGCATCCTCCCGGGTGGAGGGACAGGGGTAGAGACCCAGTACTTC
>19|TRBD1|TRBV5-6|TRBJ1-2|NA
CASRSVFPPGQGENYGYTF
TGTGCCAGCAGATCCGTATTCCCTCCGGGACAGGGAGAGAACTATGGCTACACCTTC
>13|NA|TRBV4-1|TRBJ2-7|NA
CASSQDRYYEQYF
TGCGCCAGCAGCCAAGACAGGTACTACGAGCAGTACTTC
>13|NA|TRBV28|TRBJ2-2|NA
CASSPSNTGELFF
TGTGCCAGCAGTCCCTCCAACACCGGGGAGCTGTTTTTT
>14|NA|TRBV28|TRBJ1-2|NA
CASSLLRGKDGYTF
TGTGCCAGCAGTTTATTAAGGGGGAAGGATGGCTACACCTTC
>14|TRBD2|TRBV5-4|TRBJ2-1|NA
CASSLAGEGDEQFF
TGTGCCAGCAGCCTTGCGGGGGAGGGTGATGAGCAGTTCTTC
>13|TRBD1|TRBV25-1|TRBJ1-2|NA
CASSEAGTGVYTF
TGTGCCAGCAGTGAGGCCGGGACAGGGGTCTACACCTTC
>14|NA|TRBV2|TRBJ1-3|few
CASSVEGAGNTIYF
TGTGCCAGCAGTGTAGAGGGGGCTGGAAACACCATATATTTT
>15|TRBD2|TRBV9|TRBJ2-5|NA
CASSVVASGKETQYF
TGTGCCAGCAGCGTAGTTGCTAGCGGGAAAGAGACCCAGTACTTC
>13|NA|TRBV19|TRBJ2-7|NA
CASSMGRGYEQYF
TGTGCCAGTAGTATGGGCAGGGGCTACGAGCAGTACTTC
>13|TRBD1|TRBV5-1|TRBJ1-2|NA
CASSLGQGFGYTF
TGCGCCAGCAGCTTGGGACAGGGGTTTGGCTACACCTTC
>17|TRBD1|TRBV19|TRBJ1-3|once
CASSNLGTEASGNTIYF
TGTGCCAGTAGTAATCTGGGGACAGAGGCATCTGGAAACACCATATATTTT
>14|NA|TRBV5-8|TRBJ1-6|few
CASSLLQGNSPLHF
TGTGCCAGCAGCTTGTTGCAGGGAAACTCACCCCTCCACTTT
>13|NA|TRBV5-1|TRBJ1-2|once
CASSLAQPYGYTF
TGCGCCAGCAGCTTGGCACAGCCCTATGGCTACACCTTC
>13|NA|TRBV6-5|TRBJ1-4|NA
CASSTGRNEKLFF
TGTGCCAGCAGTACGGGGAGGAATGAAAAACTGTTTTTT
>15|NA|TRBV4-3|TRBJ1-3|NA
CASSQEGTSGNTIYF
TGCGCCAGCAGCCAAGAGGGGACTTCTGGAAACACCATATATTTT
>16|TRBD1|TRBV10-3|TRBJ2-7|NA
CAISKSTGTGVYEQYF
TGTGCCATCAGCAAAAGCACCGGGACAGGGGTCTACGAGCAGTACTTC
>15|NA|TRBV27|TRBJ2-7|NA
CASALESGLKFEQYF
TGTGCCAGCGCTCTTGAAAGCGGGTTAAAATTCGAGCAGTACTTC
>13|NA|TRBV6-6|TRBJ1-6|once
CARSAAANSPLHF
TGTGCCAGGAGTGCGGCGGCTAATTCACCCCTCCACTTT